This TCR beta chain was recorded in a study of blood T cells in healthy people across ages. The study's findings and limits: Unknown CMV status may confound age-related changes in expanded clones. Unsorted PBMCs ruled out conclusive naive versus antigen-experienced comparison. It was held that the diversity estimates obtained from one million T cells were underestimates.

A sample-barcoded 5' primer and a J-beta primer mix were used in a second PCR of about 7 to 11 cycles. TCRdb re-called the 5' RACE reads with MiXCR, one entry per CDR3 protein. This table holds approximately 1.5 million distinct CDR3 sequences, roughly 32% found once. This CDR3 has 14 residues. Looked up from germline, CDR1 is SGHRS and CDR2 is YFSETQ. With regard to this clonotype: Its antigen remains unidentified. One junction end disagrees with the germline gene, perhaps due to a read error.

At least 6 micrograms of total RNA were extracted per sample. The sequencing sample was made of blood. This TCR came from a woman aged 30 to 39 in good health. The chain is built from TRBV5-1 and TRBJ2-5; the D gene is possibly TRBD2 (6 bases). The CDR3 spells CAGSSQGLQETQYF. The CDR3 DNA is TGCGCCGGCAGCTCCCAGGGACTCCAAGAGACCCAGTACTTC.